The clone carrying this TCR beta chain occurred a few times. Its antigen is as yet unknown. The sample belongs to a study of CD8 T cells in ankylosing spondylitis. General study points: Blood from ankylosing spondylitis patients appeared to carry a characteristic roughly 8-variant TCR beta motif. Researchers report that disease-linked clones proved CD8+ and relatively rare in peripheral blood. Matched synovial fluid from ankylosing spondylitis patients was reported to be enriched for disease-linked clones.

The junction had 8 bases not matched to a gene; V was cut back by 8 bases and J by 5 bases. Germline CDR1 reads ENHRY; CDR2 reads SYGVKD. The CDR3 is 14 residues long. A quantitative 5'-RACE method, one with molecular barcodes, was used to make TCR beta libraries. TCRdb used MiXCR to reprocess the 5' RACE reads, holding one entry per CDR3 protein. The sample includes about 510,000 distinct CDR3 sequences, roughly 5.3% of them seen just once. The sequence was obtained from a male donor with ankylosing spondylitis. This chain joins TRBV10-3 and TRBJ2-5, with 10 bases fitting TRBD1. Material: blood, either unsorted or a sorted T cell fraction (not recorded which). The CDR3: CAIQSGTGDETQYF. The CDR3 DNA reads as TGTGCCATCCAATCCGGGACAGGGGATGAGACCCAGTACTTC.